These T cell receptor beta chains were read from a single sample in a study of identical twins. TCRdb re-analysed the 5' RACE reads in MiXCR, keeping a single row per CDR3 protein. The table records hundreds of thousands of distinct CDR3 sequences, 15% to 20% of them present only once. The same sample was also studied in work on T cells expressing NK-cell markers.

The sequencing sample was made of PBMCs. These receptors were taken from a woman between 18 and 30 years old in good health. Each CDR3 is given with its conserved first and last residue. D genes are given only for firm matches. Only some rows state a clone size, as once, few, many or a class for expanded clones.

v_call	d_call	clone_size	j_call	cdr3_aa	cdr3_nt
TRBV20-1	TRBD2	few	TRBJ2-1	CSALAGDSYNEQFF	TGCAGTGCTCTCGCGGGGGACTCCTACAATGAGCAGTTCTTC
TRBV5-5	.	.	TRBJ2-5	CASSYQRSQETQYF	TGTGCCAGCAGTTATCAGCGTTCCCAAGAGACCCAGTACTTC
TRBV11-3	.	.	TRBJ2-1	CASMERQDNEQFF	TGTGCCAGCATGGAGCGACAGGACAATGAGCAGTTCTTC
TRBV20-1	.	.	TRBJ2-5	CSASAQGGPEETQYF	TGCAGTGCTAGTGCCCAGGGGGGGCCTGAGGAGACCCAGTACTTC
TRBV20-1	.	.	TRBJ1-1	CGCQGRRGTEAFF	TGTGGGTGCCAGGGACGGAGGGGGACTGAAGCTTTCTTT
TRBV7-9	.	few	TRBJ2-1	CASSSTVNPYNEQFF	TGTGCCAGCAGCTCGACAGTGAATCCCTACAATGAGCAGTTCTTC
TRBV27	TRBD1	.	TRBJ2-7	CASSLSLQGITEQYF	TGTGCCAGCAGTTTATCTCTACAGGGGATCACCGAGCAGTACTTC
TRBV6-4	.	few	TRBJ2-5	CASSEQNEETQYF	TGTGCCAGCAGTGAACAGAACGAGGAGACCCAGTACTTC
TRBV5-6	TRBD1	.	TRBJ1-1	CATEVGTGRTEAFF	TGTGCAACTGAGGTCGGGACAGGACGTACTGAAGCTTTCTTT
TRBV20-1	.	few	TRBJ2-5	CSARKGPRAETQYF	TGCAGTGCTAGGAAGGGACCGCGCGCAGAGACCCAGTACTTC
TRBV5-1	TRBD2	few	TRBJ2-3	CASSSPPGTSGADTQYF	TGCGCCAGCAGCTCCCCGCCCGGGACTAGCGGGGCAGATACGCAGTATTTT
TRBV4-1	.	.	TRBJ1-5	CASSHGGFAQPQHF	TGCGCCAGCAGCCACGGGGGCTTCGCTCAGCCCCAGCATTTT
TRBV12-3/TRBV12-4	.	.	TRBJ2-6	CASSFRTDSGANVLTF	TGTGCCAGCAGTTTTCGGACAGATAGCGGGGCCAACGTCCTGACTTTC
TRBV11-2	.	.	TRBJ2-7	CASSRFTGTAPYEQYF	TGTGCCAGCAGCAGATTTACCGGGACTGCACCCTACGAGCAGTACTTC
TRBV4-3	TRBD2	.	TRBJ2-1	CASSQLAGPNEQFF	TGCGCCAGCAGCCAACTAGCGGGCCCCAATGAGCAGTTCTTC
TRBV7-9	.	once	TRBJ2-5	CASSLLASQETQYF	TGTGCCAGCAGCTTACTGGCGTCTCAAGAGACCCAGTACTTC
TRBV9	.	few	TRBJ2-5	CASSPQRTATETQYF	TGTGCCAGCAGCCCCCAACGGACTGCTACGGAGACCCAGTACTTC